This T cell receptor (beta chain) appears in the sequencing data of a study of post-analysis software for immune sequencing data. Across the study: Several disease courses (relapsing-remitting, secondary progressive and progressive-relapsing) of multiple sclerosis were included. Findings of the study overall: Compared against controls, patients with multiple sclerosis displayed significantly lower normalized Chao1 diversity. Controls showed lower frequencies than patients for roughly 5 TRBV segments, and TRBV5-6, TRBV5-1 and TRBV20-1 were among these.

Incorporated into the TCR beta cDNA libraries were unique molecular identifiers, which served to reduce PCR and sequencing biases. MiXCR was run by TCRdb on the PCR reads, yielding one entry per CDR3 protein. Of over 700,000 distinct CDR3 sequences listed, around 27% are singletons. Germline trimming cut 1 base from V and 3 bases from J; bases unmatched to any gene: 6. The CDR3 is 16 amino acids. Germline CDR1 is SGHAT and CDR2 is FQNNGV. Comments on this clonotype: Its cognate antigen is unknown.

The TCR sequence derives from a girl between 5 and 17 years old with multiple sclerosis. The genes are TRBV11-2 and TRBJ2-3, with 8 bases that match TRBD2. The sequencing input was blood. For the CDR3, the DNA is TGTGCCAGCAGCTTAGGCGGGAGGTGGGGTACAGATACGCAGTATTTT. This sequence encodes CASSLGGRWGTDTQYF.